Listed below are T cell receptor beta chains from one sample, sequenced in a study of blood T cells in healthy people across ages. TCRdb reanalysed the 5' RACE reads using MiXCR and keeps one entry per CDR3 protein. Seen here are fewer than 2 million distinct CDR3 sequences, approximately 39% observed once, and the top ten hold about 23%. Input material: blood. The receptors were sampled from a human donor in good health. The CDR3 runs from the conserved cysteine through the conserved F or W. D genes are given only for firm matches. The size field is filled for only some rows; it gives once, few, many or a size class.

V,size,J,D,CDR3
TRBV29-1,few,TRBJ1-2,-,CSVEGRHANPTYGYTF
TRBV29-1,-,TRBJ1-3,-,CGVGPISGNTIYF
TRBV29-1,-,TRBJ1-1,-,CSVEPGRTEAFF
TRBV27,-,TRBJ2-1,TRBD2,CASSLYNQGLRVNEQFF
TRBV29-1,-,TRBJ1-2,-,CSVGTTWYGYTF
TRBV28,-,TRBJ1-4,-,CASSLRGRRTNEKLFF
TRBV28,-,TRBJ2-7,-,CASCLSATSYEQYF
TRBV12-3/TRBV12-4,-,TRBJ1-2,-,CASSPPGGGGYTF
TRBV7-9,-,TRBJ1-1,-,CASSSRGQFQNTEAFF
TRBV20-1,once,TRBJ2-2,TRBD2,CSANGGAYGELFF
TRBV9,-,-,TRBD1,CASSVRTGNSNEQYF
TRBV7-8,few,TRBJ2-5,TRBD1,CASSSRTGNWETQYF
TRBV25-1,few,TRBJ2-7,-,CASSEYFQEQGEQYF
TRBV20-1,-,TRBJ2-5,-,CSPFVVEETQYF
TRBV7-2,-,TRBJ2-5,TRBD2,CASSLGRSAGGPEETQYF
TRBV27,few,TRBJ1-2,TRBD1,CASSSPSTGAGGYTF
TRBV4-2,-,TRBJ2-7,-,CASSQSGSDYEQYF
TRBV20-1,few,TRBJ2-3,TRBD2,CSASLAGIGDTQYF
TRBV28,-,TRBJ1-2,-,CASSLSLAGYTF
TRBV20-1,-,TRBJ2-3,-,CSARDSEGYRGTDTQYF
TRBV7-2,few,TRBJ2-5,-,CASSRSGLSQETQYF
TRBV28,-,TRBJ1-1,TRBD1,CASSGNSGTGSEAFF
TRBV4-1,few,TRBJ1-5,TRBD1,CASSQPDRGRQPQHF
TRBV18,few,TRBJ1-2,TRBD1,CASSPLGQGIDGYTF
TRBV28,few,TRBJ2-6,TRBD1,CASSLRDRGPISPVLTF
TRBV7-9,few,TRBJ2-1,-,CASSSLVRVSYNEQFF
TRBV9,-,TRBJ2-1,-,CASSSHQTKGGPYNEQFF
TRBV6-6,many,TRBJ2-3,-,CASSSHGDSTDTQYF
TRBV20-1,-,TRBJ2-7,-,CSAPGPDFAFSYEQYF
TRBV7-9,-,TRBJ2-5,TRBD2,CASSRGGLQETQYF
TRBV7-8,few,TRBJ2-7,-,CASSLQTGRYEQYF
TRBV29-1,-,TRBJ1-2,-,CSVGRVVSNGCTF
TRBV6-1,-,TRBJ1-1,-,CASSEALAGVGTEAFF
TRBV7-9,few,TRBJ1-1,-,CASARPRSTEAFF
TRBV5-1,-,TRBJ2-1,-,CASSGGPVPNEQFF
TRBV7-9,few,TRBJ2-3,-,CASSFPLASTDTQYF
TRBV9,few,TRBJ2-1,-,CASSVDTLGEQFF
TRBV29-1,few,TRBJ2-7,-,CSATSTEQYF
TRBV27,-,TRBJ2-3,TRBD2,CASSLLGLAADTQYF
TRBV29-1,-,TRBJ2-3,-,CSVDRRKRGTQYF
TRBV5-1,-,TRBJ2-1,TRBD2,CASSLISGGYGEQFF
TRBV2,-,TRBJ2-7,TRBD2,CASSDRTSGGYEQYF
TRBV6-6,few,TRBJ2-7,-,CASSYEGSEQYF
TRBV5-6,-,TRBJ1-5,-,CASSLGDSNFNQPQHF
TRBV11-2,-,TRBJ2-6,-,CASSSPGRRTSGANVLTF
TRBV10-3,-,TRBJ2-1,TRBD1,CAISDRGRGNEQFF
TRBV12-3/TRBV12-4,-,-,-,CTSSLEDRENEQYF
TRBV29-1,-,TRBJ2-1,TRBD2,CSVEAGTSGSYNEQFF
TRBV4-1,few,TRBJ2-6,TRBD1,CASSHTGAPSGANVLTF
TRBV5-5,-,TRBJ2-7,TRBD2,CVSSPLTSESNEQYF
TRBV5-1,-,TRBJ2-1,TRBD1,CASSLEGTDEETQFF
TRBV12-3/TRBV12-4,-,TRBJ2-5,-,CASRVTTETQYF
TRBV12-3/TRBV12-4,-,TRBJ2-7,TRBD2,CASRPSGGAGEQYF